This TCR beta chain came from a study of shared clonotypes between healthy human individuals. Genomic DNA of unsorted samples came from roughly 90 million PBMCs. The sample holds a few counts of this clone. Its antigen is not known. CDR3 length: 14 amino acids. The V and J ends lost 4 bases and 1 base, in that order; junction bases with no gene match: 2. Germline values: CDR1 SQVTM, CDR2 ANQGSEA. General observations from the study: Measured sharing among donors was expected to vary with sequencing depth. Sampling included only blood; tissue repertoires likely differ.

Around 310 ng DNA, tens of thousands of T cell genomes, went into unsorted PBMC replicate PCRs. Profiled with immunoSEQ multiplex PCR; TCRdb holds only in-frame clones, not every one. This repertoire shows around 530,000 clones, roughly 79% found once; its top ten account for 9.5% to 15%. This sequence originates from a woman aged 40 to 50 in good health. Some clones in this sample may be carry-over from other donors' samples. The rearrangement uses TRBV29-1 and TRBJ2-2, with 8 nucleotides matching TRBD2. Sequenced: PBMCs. The DNA for the CDR3 is TGCAGCGTTGCTACTAGCGGGAACACCGGGGAGCTGTTTTTT. Translation gives CSVATSGNTGELFF.